The present TCR beta chain was sequenced within a study of blood T cells in healthy people across ages. Overall study results and limits: Naive T cell percentage strongly correlated with TCR beta diversity.

The ends lost 6 bases at V and 3 bases at J; junction bases unmatched: 3. The CDR3 is made up of 13 amino acids. Germline CDR1 and CDR2: SGHTA and FQGNSA. Each donor was a healthy Caucasian individual from Russia, aged about 6 to 100. The amount of total RNA extracted per sample was at least 6 micrograms. Worth noting for this clonotype: The antigen is unknown.

Then a second PCR, running about 6 to 12 cycles, was carried out with a sample-barcoded 5' primer and a J-beta primer mix. A 12-random-nucleotide template-switch adaptor tagged each cDNA molecule. TCRdb re-analysed the 5' RACE reads in MiXCR, keeping a single row per CDR3 protein. The sample holds hundreds of thousands of distinct CDR3 sequences, roughly 20% seen once. The TCR sequence derives from a man between 65 and 85 years old in good health. The genes are TRBV7-2 and TRBJ1-2, with 8 nucleotides matching TRBD1. The sequenced material came from blood. DNA for the CDR3: TGTGCCAGCAGACTGGACAGGGACTATGGCTACACCTTC. Protein sequence: CASRLDRDYGYTF. The whole variable domain, filled in from reference TRBV7-2 and TRBJ1-2, reads GAGVSQSPSNKVTEKGKDVELRCDPISGHTALYWYRQSLGQGLEFLIYFQGNSAPDKSGLPSDRFSAERTGGSVSTLTIQRTQQEDSAVYLCASRLDRDYGYTFGSGTRLTVV.